Presented here are 27 T cell receptor beta chains from one specimen sequenced in a study of blood T cell repertoires in COVID-19. This table comes from immunoSEQ multiplex PCR, and its TCRdb copy is limited to in-frame clones, with some not included. Of about 48,000 clones listed, approximately 83% are singletons. The specimen sequenced was peripheral blood. Every receptor here comes from a human donor in a cohort sampled during active COVID-19. The donor label of this sample is uncertain.

V and J are TRBV3-1 (or the pseudogene TRBV3-2) and TRBJ2-5, with 9 bases identical to TRBD1. Germline CDR1 and CDR2: LGHDT and YNNKEL (reference sequence). J was trimmed by 4 bases and V by 0 bases; bases with no gene match: 6. There are 16 residues in the CDR3. CDR3 residues: CASSQDRDRDRETQYF. In DNA, the CDR3 is TGTGCCAGCAGCCAAGATCGGGACAGGGACAGAGAGACCCAGTACTTC.

The table lists this clone with a count of one. The rearrangement links TRBV21-1 to TRBJ1-2; the table assigns TRBD1, which was not confirmed against the DNA. TRBV21-1 is termed a pseudogene. The CDR3 consists of 10 residues. This CDR3 reads CAIRGYGYTF. The CDR3 nucleotides read TGTGCCATTAGGGGTTATGGCTACACCTTC.

The chain joins TRBV2 to TRBJ1-5; D may be TRBD1 (6 bases). The germline V gene has CDR1 SNHLY and CDR2 FYNNEI. The CDR3 totals 15 residues. Trimming cost V 4 bases and J 1 base, with 11 bases left between them. Written as DNA, the CDR3 is TGTGCCAGCAGTGCGGGACATTCAAGCAATCAGCCCCAGCATTTT. Residues: CASSAGHSSNQPQHF. Full variable domain (outside the CDR3, taken from reference TRBV2 and TRBJ1-5): EPEVTQTPSHQVTQMGQEVILRCVPISNHLYFYWYRQILGQKVEFLVSFYNNEISEKSEIFDDQFSVERPDGSNFTLKIRSTKLEDSAMYFCASSAGHSSNQPQHFGDGTRLSIL.

J is TRBJ1-2 and V is TRBV7-3; the match to TRBD1 covers 9 bases. This CDR3 is 15 amino acids long. J was trimmed by 5 bases and V by 2 bases; bases with no gene match: 6. Germline CDR1 and CDR2: SGHTA and FQGTGA. The CDR3 nucleotides are TGTGCCAGCAGCTTAGGGGGGACAGGGATATATGGCTACACCTTC. It yields the protein CASSLGGTGIYGYTF.

The V and J genes are TRBV3-1 (or the pseudogene TRBV3-2) and TRBJ2-7, with a weak D call TRBD2 (5 bases). Germline values: CDR1 LGHDT, CDR2 YNNKEL (reference sequence). V dropped 5 bases and J dropped 0 bases, with 14 bases sitting between them. The length of the CDR3 is 15 residues. CDR3 nucleotide sequence: TGTGCCAGCAGCTACAGAGGGAGCCCCTCCTACGAGCAGTACTTC. Translated, it gives CASSYRGSPSYEQYF.

In its sample, this clone was seen once. The CDR3 nucleotides read TGTGCCAGCAGCTTGACAGGTTATTCTCAGCCCCAGCATTTT. It yields the protein CASSLTGYSQPQHF. The chain couples TRBV5-6 to TRBJ1-5; possibly TRBD1 for D (5 bases). Looked up from germline, CDR1 is SGHDT and CDR2 is YYEEEE. The CDR3 has 14 amino acids. V lost 1 base to trimming and J lost 6 bases, with 11 bases between them.

The chain uses TRBV15 and TRBJ2-5, with D unclear. The CDR3 is 14 residues long. Trimming took 3 bases from V and 1 from J, leaving 9 bases between them. Looked up from germline, CDR1 is LNHNV and CDR2 is YYDKDF (reference sequence). The CDR3 nucleotides read TGTGCCACCAGCAGGAGGCACGGCCAAGAGACCCAGTACTTC. This gives the protein CATSRRHGQETQYF.

This clone has more than one count but fewer than ten. This chain links TRBV27 with TRBJ1-6; a possible D gene is TRBD1 (6 bases). CDR3 length: 15 residues. Trimming left V 6 bases short and J 6 bases short, with 15 bases between. CDR1 and CDR2 from the germline V gene are MNHEY and SMNVEV (reference sequence). The CDR3 sequence: CASRVSSQGNSPLHF. As DNA, the CDR3 is TGTGCCAGCAGGGTTTCGTCACAGGGTAATTCACCCCTCCACTTT.

This chain uses TRBV4-1 with TRBJ2-1; 9 nucleotides align to TRBD2. Germline CDR1 reads MGHRA; CDR2 reads YSYEKL. This CDR3 is built from 18 residues. The V gene end was trimmed by 0 bases and the J gene end by 3 bases; junction bases not matched to a gene: 9. The CDR3 loop reads CASSQEEGGGAGYNEQFF. Here the CDR3 DNA reads TGCGCCAGCAGCCAAGAAGAGGGCGGGGGGGCTGGCTACAATGAGCAGTTCTTC.

The V gene is TRBV19, the J gene TRBJ1-1; TRBD1 aligns across 7 bases. CDR1 is LNHDA, CDR2 SQIVND, per germline (reference sequence). Losses at the gene ends were 1 base for V and 1 base for J; bases not matched to a gene: 3. This CDR3 has 15 amino acids. DNA of the CDR3: TGTGCCAGTAGTATAGCCTGGACAGGGAACACTGAAGCTTTCTTT. Its protein product is CASSIAWTGNTEAFF.

The rearrangement links TRBV5-6 to TRBJ2-7; 9 positions match TRBD1. This CDR3 spans 14 amino acids. V trimming: 2 bases; J trimming: 6 bases; junction bases outside the gene matches: 6. Germline values: CDR1 SGHDT, CDR2 YYEEEE. This CDR3 reads CASSFVGQGIEQYF. CDR3 DNA: TGTGCCAGCAGCTTTGTCGGACAGGGGATCGAGCAGTACTTC.

J is TRBJ1-1 and V is TRBV4-1; no reliable D call. CDR3 length equals 15 residues. CDR1 and CDR2 from the germline V gene are MGHRA and YSYEKL. With 5 bases removed from V and 0 bases from J, the gap between germline ends came to 13 bases. The chain's CDR3 is CASSSLTGLNTEAFF. CDR3 sequence (DNA): TGCGCCAGCAGCTCCCTCACGGGGTTGAACACTGAAGCTTTCTTT.

The chain has TRBV27 and TRBJ2-5; 9 bases map to TRBD1. The CDR3 covers 13 residues. Germline V gene sequence: CDR1 MNHEY, CDR2 SMNVEV (reference sequence). The V gene end was trimmed by 5 bases and the J gene end by 5 bases; junction bases not matched to a gene: 3. CDR3 loop: CASSKQGAETQYF. CDR3 coding DNA: TGTGCCAGCAGTAAACAGGGGGCTGAGACCCAGTACTTC.

The chain carries TRBV12-3 or TRBV12-4 and TRBJ1-2; no reliable D call. V was shortened by 3 bases and J by 6 bases, with 8 bases between the two germline ends. The CDR3 totals 12 residues. The CDR3: CASSLAGNGYTF. DNA of the CDR3: TGTGCCAGCAGTTTGGCCGGGAATGGCTACACCTTC.

This chain joins TRBV21-1 and TRBJ2-4; no DNA check was done on the table's D call, TRBD1. TRBV21-1 is a pseudogene. This CDR3 comprises 14 residues. This CDR3 reads CASSNSNRGNIQYF. CDR3 bases: TGTGCCAGCAGCAATTCTAACAGGGGAAACATTCAGTACTTC.

The V call is TRBV9, the J call TRBJ2-1; 7 bases are a match to TRBD1. The V segment lost 0 bases and the J segment 5 bases; nucleotides outside the gene matches: 5. CDR3 length: 15 residues. Looked up from germline, CDR1 is SGDLS and CDR2 is YYNGEE. CDR3 residues: CASSVAGTANNEQFF. CDR3 DNA: TGTGCCAGCAGCGTAGCCGGGACAGCCAACAATGAGCAGTTCTTC.

The genes are TRBV4-2 and TRBJ2-2; 9 bases align to TRBD2. The CDR3 is 19 amino acids. J was trimmed by 2 bases and V by 3 bases; bases with no gene match: 13. Germline CDR1 and CDR2: LGHNA and YNFKEQ. The CDR3 loop is CASSHPMRGGEPNTGELFF. In nucleotides, the CDR3 is TGTGCCAGCAGCCATCCGATGCGGGGGGGCGAGCCCAACACCGGGGAGCTGTTTTTT.

The gene calls are TRBV3-1 (or the pseudogene TRBV3-2) and TRBJ2-4; TRBD1 aligns across 10 bases. CDR3 size: 16 residues. The germline CDR1 and CDR2 sequences are LGHDT and YNNKEL (reference sequence). J gave up 6 bases and V 4 bases, and 9 bases lay outside the gene matches. The CDR3 DNA follows: TGTGCCAGCAGCCCGAGGACAGGGGGACCCGCAAACATTCAGTACTTC. It codes for CASSPRTGGPANIQYF.

The V gene is TRBV6-5, the J gene TRBJ2-7, with D perhaps TRBD2 (5 bases). Germline V gene lookup returns CDR1 MNHEY and CDR2 SVGAGI. CDR3 length: 14 amino acids. Trimming shortened V by 5 bases and J by 3 bases, and 14 bases separated the two germline ends. The CDR3 DNA sequence: TGTGCCAGCAGTAACCCTAGCAACAGCTACGAGCAGTACTTC. Translating gives CASSNPSNSYEQYF.

The CDR3 DNA follows: TGCGCCAGCAGCTACGGGACTAACAACAATGAGCAGTTCTTC. Amino acid sequence: CASSYGTNNNEQFF. The V gene is TRBV5-1, the J gene TRBJ2-1; 7 bases map to TRBD2. Germline assignment: CDR1 SGHRS and CDR2 YFSETQ. V shed 3 bases, J shed 5 bases, and the junction held 5 bases outside the gene matches. This CDR3 contains 14 residues.

V is TRBV5-4 and J is TRBJ1-2; 9 bases fit TRBD1. The CDR3 has 15 amino acids. Trimming cost V 0 bases and J 8 bases; bases outside gene matches: 8. From germline, CDR1 is SGHNT and CDR2 YYREEE (reference sequence). The CDR3 spells CASSLGGTGPSGYTF. In nucleotides, the CDR3 is TGTGCCAGCAGCTTGGGCGGGACAGGGCCCTCGGGCTACACCTTC.

This clone was seen only a few times. The chain uses TRBV1 and TRBJ1-5; TRBD1, as called in the table, went unchecked against the DNA. TRBV1 has pseudogene status. The CDR3 length is 18 residues. The CDR3 DNA reads as TGCACCAGCAGCCAACATGCCCGGACAGGGTCTAGCAATCAGCCCCAGCATTTT. It is translated as CTSSQHARTGSSNQPQHF.

The genes are TRBV18 and TRBJ2-7, with D possibly TRBD2 on 5 matching bases. Between the trimmed V and J ends, which lost 3 bases and 3 bases, there was a span of 15 bases. This CDR3 has 15 amino acids. CDR1 is KGHSH and CDR2 is LQKENI in the germline V gene. The CDR3: CASSPPSQRGYEQYF. The CDR3 coding sequence is TGTGCCAGCTCACCCCCTTCGCAACGGGGCTACGAGCAGTACTTC.

This clone was found a few times. This chain joins TRBV7-9 and TRBJ2-1; possibly TRBD2 for D (6 bases). The CDR3 is made up of 14 amino acids. Between the trimmed V and J ends, which lost 1 base and 4 bases, there was a span of 8 bases. Per the germline V gene, CDR1 is SEHNR and CDR2 is FQNEAQ (reference sequence). CDR3 region: CASSLDGGYNEQFF. The CDR3, as DNA: TGTGCCAGCAGCTTAGACGGGGGTTACAATGAGCAGTTCTTC. The full variable domain, rest sourced from reference TRBV7-9 and TRBJ2-1, is DTGVSQNPRHKITKRGQNVTFRCDPISEHNRLYWYRQTLGQGPEFLTYFQNEAQLEKSRLLSDRFSAERPKGSFSTLEIQRTEQGDSAMYLCASSLDGGYNEQFFGPGTRLTVL.

This rearrangement joins TRBV6-5 to TRBJ1-6, with D maybe TRBD1 (6 bases). CDR1 and CDR2 (germline): MNHEY, SVGAGI. There are 14 residues in the CDR3. V lost 5 bases, J lost 7 bases, and 12 bases lay in between. In DNA form, the CDR3 reads TGTGCCAGCAGTAAGACAGGAGCCAATTCACCCCTCCACTTT. The encoded protein is CASSKTGANSPLHF.

This clone has more than one count but fewer than ten. V and J are TRBV21-1 and TRBJ1-1; TRBD1 is the table's D call and was not checked against the DNA. TRBV21-1 is listed as a pseudogene. CDR3 length equals 18 residues. CDR3 nucleotide sequence: TGTGCCAGCAGCAAAGTTCCGACAGGGGGCGGAGTGGACACTGAAGCTTTCTTT. Protein: CASSKVPTGGGVDTEAFF.

The chain has TRBV7-8 and TRBJ2-1; D gene unclear. The CDR3 spans 14 residues. From germline, CDR1 is SGHVS and CDR2 FQNEAQ. V lost 3 bases and J lost 9, with 15 bases in between. The CDR3 region is CASSFYTIGGEQFF. Written as DNA, the CDR3 is TGTGCCAGCAGCTTCTATACCATCGGCGGTGAGCAGTTCTTC.